This record looks at one TCR beta chain sequence and its context. In this sample, this clone turned up once. Its antigen specificity is not known. Base qualities are missing; no much larger clone stands one base away. For CDR1 and CDR2, the germline V gene lists SGHNT and YENEEA. V ends up 5 bases short and J 0 bases short, with an unmatched junction base count of 7. Including the terminal cysteine and phenylalanine, the CDR3 comprises 17 residues. The entry retains the CDR3 DNA only, 51 bases that are in frame from base 1. This entry comes from a study of cytomegalovirus exposure and HLA in healthy donors (dated by TCRdb to 2015 to 2018). Broadly, across the study: In an earlier analysis of 587 of the donors, 276 Gb of sequence data and 117 million unique TCR beta sequences from roughly 190 million T cells were reported. Across about 370 genotyped donors of the cohort, an average of about 250,000 unique TCR beta nucleotide sequences per donor were sequenced, and 15% to 20% of those sequences were non-productive. Besides the first cohort of 666 subjects, a separate validation cohort made up of 120 different subjects was used. The study was designed to test whether signatures of past pathogen exposure could be identified by cataloging public T cell receptors. Class I and class II HLA loci were covered by the typing at four-digit resolution. The genetic ancestry cluster associated with self-reported Caucasian donors included about 84% of the 398 genotyped donors. The later analysis used no new phenotypic data to find candidate immune exposures, relying instead on TCR beta sequences and their occurrence across donors. All discovery cohort repertoires had been generated on a single sequencing platform. Donor age, sex, ethnicity and CMV serostatus were collected together with the repertoire data. To decide whether each TCR beta V gene segment behaved as functional or pseudogenic, an earlier analysis of some 600 of the donors relied on high-throughput TCR beta sequencing. A later analysis re-examined previously published TCR beta repertoires from more than 600 donors and added high-resolution HLA genotyping to investigate patterns of TCR occurrence. The number of donors typed differed by locus, with 629-630 for A, B, C, DRB1 and DQB1, 522 for DQA1, 600 to 610 for DPA1, and some 470 for DPB1. Because of strong linkage in the cohort, roughly five DR-DQ haplotypes were treated as single units for association and clustering. Genome-wide SNP genotypes for about three fifths of the roughly 700 donors were used in a later genetic analysis, which treated that subset as a discovery cohort. An early release covering roughly 640 HLA-typed donors comprised approximately 300 gigabases of sequencing data and roughly 86 million unique TCR sequences. The study profiled the T cell repertoires of under 850 subjects by immunosequencing and related them to cytomegalovirus serostatus. To predict cytomegalovirus infection status, the study combined high-throughput TCR immunosequencing, statistical association of individual TCRs with disease status, and machine learning. Study-level results and caveats: According to a later analysis, TCR association rates differed among HLA loci, with DRB1 alleles showing the most associated TCRs and HLA-C alleles showing the fewest. A later analysis associated 16,951 TCR beta sequences with specific HLA alleles at a false discovery rate of 0.05. Presence/absence analyses assumed roughly uniform sequencing depth across donors, an assumption that may not hold. CMV serostatus was the only immune exposure information available for the cohort. In this cohort, only TCR beta chains were sequenced, and detectable features were limited by the absence of alpha or paired-chain data. In a later genetic analysis, a missense DCLRE1C variant was associated with V-gene and J-gene trimming of TCR beta chains, and the association was replicated in an independent cohort. Because HLA typing was missing for some donors at each locus, association tests included only the typed subset. The classifier was reported to diagnose cytomegalovirus status with high specificity and sensitivity in both the original and validation cohorts. Because counts were too low, more than 15 rarely observed V segments, including chromosome 9 orphons, were left out of the earlier analysis of approximately 580 of the donors. In a later analysis, HLA-associated TCR beta chains showed more clonal expansion and lower generation probabilities than non-associated chains that were equally common. A total of 150 to 200 TCR beta chains were listed by the study as associated with cytomegalovirus. Most TCR sequences were observed very rarely across donors, whereas some public TCRs were present in many individuals. In a later analysis, several top co-occurrence clusters were reported to appear linked to parvovirus B19, influenza, CMV and Epstein-Barr virus. A later analysis found that most CMV-associated TCR beta chains appeared HLA-restricted, with HLA associations seemingly driven largely by CMV exposure. Correlated functional status among segregating V segments might reflect linkage disequilibrium, but an unknown experimental factor could not be ruled out. The 87-base-pair reads could not distinguish some IMGT-functional V segments, including TRBV6-2 and TRBV6-3, so those segments were excluded. According to the authors, the approach could potentially be generalized to other disease states and immunological phenotypes. A cluster of highly shared sequence variants was judged likely to represent a technical artifact of the sequencing pipeline. Assigning TCR associations to individual alleles was difficult when HLA alleles, especially DR and DQ, strongly co-occurred. In an earlier analysis of about 600 of the donors, most TCR beta V segments appeared in productive rearrangements about 87% or about 30% of the time, broadly matching IMGT annotations. A further reported finding was that TCR beta sequences accurately predicted the HLA-A and HLA-B alleles for most subjects in the first cohort. In vitro tests confirmed that a few of the cytomegalovirus-associated TCR beta chains recognize cytomegalovirus antigens. A later genetic analysis reported fewer N-insertions in productive TCRs among donors in an Asian-associated ancestry cluster than the roughly 670-donor mean.

Libraries were constructed by the immunoSEQ multiplex PCR assay. A mixture of 60 forward primers for TCR Vbeta segments and 13 reverse primers for TCR Jbeta segments was used in the multiplex PCR. The CDR3 region of rearranged TCR beta genes was amplified from genomic DNA with a multiplex PCR assay. Amplified TCR beta libraries were sequenced as 87-base-pair reads on the Illumina HiSeq System. As for how the authors treated the data: In a later analysis, some 80 million unique TCR beta chains were counted across the roughly 610 repertoires, and roughly 11 million of these chains were shared by at least two donors. Raw reads were error-corrected and collapsed into unique sequences with a nearest-neighbor algorithm that merged closely related sequences to remove PCR and sequencing errors. CDR3 sequences were aligned to IMGT reference sequences to assign V, D and J gene segments. Each retained sequence needed at least a six-nucleotide match to both a V gene segment and a J gene segment. A rearrangement was called productive if the CDR3 had no stop codons and remained in frame with V and J, and every other rearrangement was called non-productive. Following IMGT convention, CDR3 was defined as the stretch from the second conserved V-encoded cysteine up to the conserved J-encoded phenylalanine. The earlier analysis of some 600 of the donors excluded sequences that lacked an unambiguous match to a single V gene segment. An earlier analysis of a few hundred of the donors called V segments functional above 56.7% productive rearrangements and segregating when the between-donor standard deviation exceeded 5%. To diagnose cytomegalovirus status from the catalog of TCR beta chain sequences, a statistical classification framework was built. In a later analysis, V and J genes were assigned by comparing TCR nucleotide sequences against IMGT/GENE-DB human TR gene sequences. In a later analysis, CDR3 sequences and most-parsimonious VDJ recombination scenarios were assigned using the TCRdist pipeline. In a later analysis, every TCR beta chain was defined by the combination of its CDR3 amino acid sequence and its V-gene family, and reads without a unique V-gene family were dropped. A later analysis removed 592 highly shared, low-generation-probability nucleotide sequences to deal with suspected cross-contamination and a sequencing artifact. For each public chain, a later analysis derived a clonal expansion index from normalized ranks of inferred template counts within each repertoire. Generation probabilities in a later analysis came from a VDJ recombination model fitted to out-of-frame rearrangements, and those results were checked against IGoR. Hypergeometric tests were used in a later analysis to score TCR-TCR, TCR-HLA and TCR-CMV co-occurrence, with a repertoire-size bias correction applied to the TCR pairs. A later analysis estimated false discovery rates by permuting HLA or CMV assignments 20 times. In a later analysis, co-occurring TCRs were grouped with DBSCAN, and TCRdist sequence similarity was added when clustering was performed within HLA-allele-positive subsets. Repertoires with fewer than 30,000 or more than 120,000 public chains were left out of co-occurrence clustering, as were a handful of repertoires with anomalous nucleotide sharing. TCRdb's version of the immuneACCESS table is confined to in-frame rearrangements and falls short of the full clone set. An unresolved V gene accounts for under half of the shortfall where checked; the remainder is of unknown origin. V and J calls and clone size follow that table, whereas D and trimming were derived from the DNA. The sample yields some 120,000 clones; 81% were counted once. 3% to 5% of the sample lies in the top ten.

In total, more than 500 healthy bone marrow donors made up the cohort. Cohort members were all nominally healthy when sampled, although unrecorded immune exposures were likely present. The donor tested CMV seronegative and was one of the 352 seronegative cohort members. Each donor provided a peripheral blood sample, and peripheral blood mononuclear cells were used for TCR beta sequencing. Genomic DNA was extracted from the blood cell samples with the Qiagen DNeasy Blood Extraction Kit. Sequenced material: PBMCs. The sequence derives from a woman between 25 and 40 years old in good health and CMV-seronegative. The chain uses TRBV11-3 and TRBJ2-1; 10 central nucleotides agree with TRBD2. The nucleotide sequence reads TGTGCCAGCAGCCTCCGTAGCGGGAGGAGCTCCTACAATGAGCAGTTCTTC. Its product reads: CASSLRSGRSSYNEQFF.